The T cell receptor beta chain described here comes from a study of molecular identifiers for immune sequencing clone quantification. TCRdb re-analysed the PCR reads in MiXCR, keeping a single row per CDR3 protein. Among roughly 90,000 distinct CDR3 sequences listed, around 25% were seen once. Regarding the study as a whole: Identical barcode-sharing TCR molecules could lead to underestimated sizes for highly expanded clones. In CMV-specific effectors, clones above 20 copies held over 98% of molecules; naive, under 1%.

V shed 1 base, J shed 4 bases, and the junction held 5 bases outside the gene matches. CDR3 length: 16 residues. This clonotype was detected once. Its specificity is not known. Sorting was used to obtain naive CD8 T cells (CD8+CD4-CCR7+CD45RA+). The sequenced sample consisted of naive CD8+ T cells from blood, with Jurkat cell RNA spiked in. Indicated subset: FACS-sorted CD8+CD4-CCR7+CD45RA+ naive T cells. The chain carries TRBV12-3 or TRBV12-4 and TRBJ1-5; TRBD1 matches 9 bases. The sequence came from a human donor in good health. Some libraries in this study had Jurkat cell RNA spiked in. CDR3 bases: TGTGCCAGCAGTTTAGGGGACAGGGTCGCTAATCAGCCCCAGCATTTT. Residues: CASSLGDRVANQPQHF.